This TCR beta chain appears in the sequencing data of a study of liver allograft versus peripheral blood T cells. Turning to the study itself: Recipients' peripheral blood served as the comparator for T cell receptor repertoires in transplanted livers.

One entry per CDR3 protein results from TCRdb running MiXCR on the reads. The profile shows around 2,700 distinct CDR3 sequences, around 15% of them singletons. CDR3 length: 12 residues. CDR1 is LNHDA, CDR2 SQIVND, per germline (reference sequence). The germline V and J ends were trimmed by 3 bases and 7 bases, with 7 bases remaining between them. This clonotype is medium-sized (0.01 to 0.1%) by share. This receptor was obtained from a human patient who had a liver transplant. The graft donor may have given rise to some T cells. The chain joins TRBV19 to TRBJ2-1; no reliable D call. DNA for the CDR3: TGTGCCAGTAGTATTGGCCCGAATGAGCAGTTCTTC. It codes for CASSIGPNEQFF.